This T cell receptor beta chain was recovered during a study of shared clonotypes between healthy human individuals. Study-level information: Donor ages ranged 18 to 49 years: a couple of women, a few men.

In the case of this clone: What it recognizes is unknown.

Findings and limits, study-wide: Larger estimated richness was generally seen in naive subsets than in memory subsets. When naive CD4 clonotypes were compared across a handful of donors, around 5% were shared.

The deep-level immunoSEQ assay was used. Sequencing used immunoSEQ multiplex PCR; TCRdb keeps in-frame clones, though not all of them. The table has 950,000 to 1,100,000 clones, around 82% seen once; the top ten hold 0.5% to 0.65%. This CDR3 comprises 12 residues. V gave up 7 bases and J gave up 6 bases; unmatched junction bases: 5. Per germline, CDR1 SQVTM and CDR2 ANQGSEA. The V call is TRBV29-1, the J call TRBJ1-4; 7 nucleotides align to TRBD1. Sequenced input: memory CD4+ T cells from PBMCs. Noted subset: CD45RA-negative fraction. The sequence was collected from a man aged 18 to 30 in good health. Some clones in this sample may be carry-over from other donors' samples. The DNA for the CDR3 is TGCAGCGGTGGGGACAGCGATGAAAAACTGTTTTTT. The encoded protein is CSGGDSDEKLFF.